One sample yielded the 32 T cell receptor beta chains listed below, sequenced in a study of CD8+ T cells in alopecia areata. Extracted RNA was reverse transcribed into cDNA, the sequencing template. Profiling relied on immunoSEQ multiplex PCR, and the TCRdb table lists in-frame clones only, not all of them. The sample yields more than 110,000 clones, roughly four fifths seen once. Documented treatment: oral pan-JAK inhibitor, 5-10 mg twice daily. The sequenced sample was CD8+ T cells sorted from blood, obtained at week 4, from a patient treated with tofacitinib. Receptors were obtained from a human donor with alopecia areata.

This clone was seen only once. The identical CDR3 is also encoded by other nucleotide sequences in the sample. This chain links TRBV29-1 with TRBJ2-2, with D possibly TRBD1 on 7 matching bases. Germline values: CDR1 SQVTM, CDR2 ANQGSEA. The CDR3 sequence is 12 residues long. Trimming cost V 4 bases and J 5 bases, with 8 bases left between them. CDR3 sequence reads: CSVAGGTGELFF. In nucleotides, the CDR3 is TGCAGCGTTGCAGGGGGGACCGGGGAGCTGTTTTTT.

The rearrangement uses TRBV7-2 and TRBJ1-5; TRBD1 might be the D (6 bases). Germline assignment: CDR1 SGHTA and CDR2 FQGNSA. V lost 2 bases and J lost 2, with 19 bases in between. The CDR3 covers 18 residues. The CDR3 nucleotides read TGTGCCAGCAGCTTATTTTCCACTTGGGCAGGGGGCAATCAGCCCCAGCATTTT. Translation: CASSLFSTWAGGNQPQHF.

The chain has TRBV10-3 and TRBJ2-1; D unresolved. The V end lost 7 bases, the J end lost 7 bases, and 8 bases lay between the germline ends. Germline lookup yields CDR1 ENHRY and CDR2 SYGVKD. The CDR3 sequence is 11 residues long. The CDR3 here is CAIMMGNEQFF. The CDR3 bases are TGTGCCATCATGATGGGAAATGAGCAGTTCTTC.

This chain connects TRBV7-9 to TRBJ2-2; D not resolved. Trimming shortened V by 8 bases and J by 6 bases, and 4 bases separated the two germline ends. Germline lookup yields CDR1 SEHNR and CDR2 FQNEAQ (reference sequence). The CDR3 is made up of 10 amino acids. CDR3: CASRAGELFF. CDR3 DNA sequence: TGTGCCAGCCGGGCCGGGGAGCTGTTTTTT.

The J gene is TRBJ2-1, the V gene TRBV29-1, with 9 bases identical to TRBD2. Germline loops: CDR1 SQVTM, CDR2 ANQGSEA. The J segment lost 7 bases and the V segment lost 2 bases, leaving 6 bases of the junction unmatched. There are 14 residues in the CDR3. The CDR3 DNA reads TGCAGCGTTGAAATAGCGGGGGTGGGGAATGAGCAGTTCTTC. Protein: CSVEIAGVGNEQFF.

This CDR3 reads CASSYDRRNTGELFF. CDR3 nucleotide sequence: TGTGCCAGCAGTTACGACAGGAGAAACACCGGGGAGCTGTTTTTT. This chain links TRBV6-5 with TRBJ2-2, with D perhaps matching TRBD1 (6 bases). Between the trimmed V and J ends, which lost 2 bases and 2 bases, there was a span of 9 bases. This CDR3 has 15 residues. CDR1 and CDR2 from the germline V gene are MNHEY and SVGAGI.

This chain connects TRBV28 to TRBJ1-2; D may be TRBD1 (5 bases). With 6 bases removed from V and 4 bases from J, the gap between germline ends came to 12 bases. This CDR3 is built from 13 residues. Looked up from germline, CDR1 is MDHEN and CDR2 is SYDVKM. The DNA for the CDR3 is TGTGCCAGCAGGGATGGGGCTGGCTATGGCTACACCTTC. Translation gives CASRDGAGYGYTF.

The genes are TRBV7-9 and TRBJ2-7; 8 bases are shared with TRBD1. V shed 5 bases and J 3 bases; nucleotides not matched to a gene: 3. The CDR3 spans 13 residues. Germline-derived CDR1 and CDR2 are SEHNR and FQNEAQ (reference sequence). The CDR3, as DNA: TGTGCCAGCAGCCCAGGGGGCGGCTACGAGCAGTACTTC. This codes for CASSPGGGYEQYF.

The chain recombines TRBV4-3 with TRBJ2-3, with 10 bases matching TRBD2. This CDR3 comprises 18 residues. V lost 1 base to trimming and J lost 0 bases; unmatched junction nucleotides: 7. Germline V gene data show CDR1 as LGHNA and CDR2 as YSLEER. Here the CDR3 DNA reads TGCGCCAGCAGCCAAGCCTTAGCGGGGGGCCTTAGCACAGATACGCAGTATTTT. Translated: CASSQALAGGLSTDTQYF.

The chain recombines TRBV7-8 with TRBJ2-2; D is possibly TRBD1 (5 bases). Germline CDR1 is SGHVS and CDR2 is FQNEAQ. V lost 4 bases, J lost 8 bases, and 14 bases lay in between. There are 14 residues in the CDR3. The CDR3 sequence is CASSSKGLGGELFF. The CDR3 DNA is TGTGCCAGCAGCTCCAAGGGGTTAGGAGGGGAGCTGTTTTTT. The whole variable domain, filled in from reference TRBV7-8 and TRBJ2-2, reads GAGVSQSPRYKVAKRGQDVALRCDPISGHVSLFWYQQALGQGPEFLTYFQNEAQLDKSGLPSDRFFAERPEGSVSTLKIQRTQQEDSAVYLCASSSKGLGGELFFGEGSRLTVL.

The CDR3 DNA follows: TGTGCCAGCTCCCCTGGGGGGGGCTACGAGCAGTACTTC. Translated, it gives CASSPGGGYEQYF. The chain is built from TRBV18 and TRBJ2-7; 7 nucleotides line up with TRBD2. V dropped 6 bases and J dropped 3; count of bases not matched to a gene: 5. Germline values: CDR1 KGHSH, CDR2 LQKENI. The CDR3 has 13 residues.

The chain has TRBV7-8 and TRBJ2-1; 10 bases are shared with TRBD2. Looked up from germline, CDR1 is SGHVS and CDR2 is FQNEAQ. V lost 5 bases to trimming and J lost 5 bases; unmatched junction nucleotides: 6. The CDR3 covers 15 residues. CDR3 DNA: TGTGCCAGCAGCCAGCGGGGGGGCCTCCACAATGAGCAGTTCTTC. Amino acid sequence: CASSQRGGLHNEQFF. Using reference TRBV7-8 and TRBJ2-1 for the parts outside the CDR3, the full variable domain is GAGVSQSPRYKVAKRGQDVALRCDPISGHVSLFWYQQALGQGPEFLTYFQNEAQLDKSGLPSDRFFAERPEGSVSTLKIQRTQQEDSAVYLCASSQRGGLHNEQFFGPGTRLTVL.

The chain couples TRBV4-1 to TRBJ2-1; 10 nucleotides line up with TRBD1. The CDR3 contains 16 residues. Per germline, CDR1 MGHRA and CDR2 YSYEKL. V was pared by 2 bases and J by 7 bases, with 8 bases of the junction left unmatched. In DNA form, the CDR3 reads TGCGCCAGCAGCCAAAAGACCGGGACAGGGGAGAATGAGCAGTTCTTC. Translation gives CASSQKTGTGENEQFF.

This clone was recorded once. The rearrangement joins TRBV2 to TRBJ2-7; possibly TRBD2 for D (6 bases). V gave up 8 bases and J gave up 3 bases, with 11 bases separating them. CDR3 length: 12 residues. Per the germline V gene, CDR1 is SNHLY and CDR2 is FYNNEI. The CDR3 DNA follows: TGTGCCAGCCGGGGAGGCTTCTACGAGCAGTACTTC. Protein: CASRGGFYEQYF.

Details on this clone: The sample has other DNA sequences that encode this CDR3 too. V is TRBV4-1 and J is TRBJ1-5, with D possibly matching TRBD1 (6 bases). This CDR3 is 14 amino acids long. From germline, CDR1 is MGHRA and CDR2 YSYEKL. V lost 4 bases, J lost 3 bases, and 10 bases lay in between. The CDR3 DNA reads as TGCGCCAGCAGCCTTGGACAGAACAATCAGCCCCAGCATTTT. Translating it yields CASSLGQNNQPQHF.

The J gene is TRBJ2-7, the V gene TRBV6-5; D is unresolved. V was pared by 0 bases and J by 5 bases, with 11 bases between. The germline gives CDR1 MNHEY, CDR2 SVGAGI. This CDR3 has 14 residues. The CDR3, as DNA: TGTGCCAGCAGTTACTCAGGGATCGGCAACGAGCAGTACTTC. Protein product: CASSYSGIGNEQYF.

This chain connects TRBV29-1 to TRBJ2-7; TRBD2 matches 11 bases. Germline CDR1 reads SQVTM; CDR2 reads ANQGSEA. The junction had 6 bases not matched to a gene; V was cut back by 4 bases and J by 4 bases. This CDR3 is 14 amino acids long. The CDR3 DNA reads TGCAGCGTTGTACGGCTAGCGGGGGGATACGAGCAGTACTTC. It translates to CSVVRLAGGYEQYF.

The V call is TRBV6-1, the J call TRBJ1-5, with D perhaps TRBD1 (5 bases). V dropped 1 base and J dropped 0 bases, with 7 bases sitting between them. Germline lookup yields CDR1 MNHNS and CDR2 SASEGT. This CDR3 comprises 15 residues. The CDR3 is CASSEGQFSNQPQHF. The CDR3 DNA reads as TGTGCCAGCAGTGAAGGACAGTTTAGCAATCAGCCCCAGCATTTT.

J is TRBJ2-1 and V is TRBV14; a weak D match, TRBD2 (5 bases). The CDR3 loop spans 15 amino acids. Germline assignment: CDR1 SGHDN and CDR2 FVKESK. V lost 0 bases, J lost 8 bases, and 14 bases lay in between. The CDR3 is CASSQERRRFYEQFF. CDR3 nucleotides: TGTGCCAGCAGCCAAGAGCGGCGGAGGTTCTATGAGCAGTTCTTC.

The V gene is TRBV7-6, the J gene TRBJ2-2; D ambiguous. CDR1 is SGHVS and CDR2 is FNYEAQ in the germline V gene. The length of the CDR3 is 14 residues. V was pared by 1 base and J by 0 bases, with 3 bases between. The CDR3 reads CASSLEPNTGELFF. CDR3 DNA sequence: TGTGCCAGCAGCTTAGAACCGAACACCGGGGAGCTGTTTTTT.

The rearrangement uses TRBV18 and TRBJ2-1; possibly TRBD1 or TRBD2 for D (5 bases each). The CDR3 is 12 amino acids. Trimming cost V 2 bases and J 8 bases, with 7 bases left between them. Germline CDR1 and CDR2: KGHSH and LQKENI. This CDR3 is CASSPGTHEQFF. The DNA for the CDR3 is TGTGCCAGCTCACCAGGGACCCATGAGCAGTTCTTC.

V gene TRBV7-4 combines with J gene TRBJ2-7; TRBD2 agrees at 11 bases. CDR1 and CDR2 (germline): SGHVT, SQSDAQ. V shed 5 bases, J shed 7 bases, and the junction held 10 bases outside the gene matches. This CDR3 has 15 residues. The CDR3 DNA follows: TGTGCCAGCAGCCTTCCGACTAGCGGGGAGAAGGAGCAGTACTTC. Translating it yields CASSLPTSGEKEQYF.

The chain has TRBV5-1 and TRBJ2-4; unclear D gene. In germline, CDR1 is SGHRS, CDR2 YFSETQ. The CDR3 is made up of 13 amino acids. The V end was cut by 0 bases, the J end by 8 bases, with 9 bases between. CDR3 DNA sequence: TGCGCCAGCAGCTTGGGACGGCCGGACATTCAGTACTTC. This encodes CASSLGRPDIQYF.

CDR3 DNA: TGTGCCAGCAGCTTCGGGACAGGGCTTTCAGATACGCAGTATTTT. This codes for CASSFGTGLSDTQYF. The chain employs TRBV7-8 and TRBJ2-3; 9 nucleotides line up with TRBD1. Germline V gene lookup returns CDR1 SGHVS and CDR2 FQNEAQ. The CDR3 sequence is 15 residues long. The V gene end was trimmed by 3 bases and the J gene end by 4 bases; junction bases not matched to a gene: 5.

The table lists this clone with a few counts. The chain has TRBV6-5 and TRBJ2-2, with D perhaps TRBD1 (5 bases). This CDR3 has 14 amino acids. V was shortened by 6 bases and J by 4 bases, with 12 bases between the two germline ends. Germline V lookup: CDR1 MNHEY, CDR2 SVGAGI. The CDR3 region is CASSYNQGTGELFF. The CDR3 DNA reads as TGTGCCAGCAGCTACAATCAGGGCACCGGGGAGCTGTTTTTT.

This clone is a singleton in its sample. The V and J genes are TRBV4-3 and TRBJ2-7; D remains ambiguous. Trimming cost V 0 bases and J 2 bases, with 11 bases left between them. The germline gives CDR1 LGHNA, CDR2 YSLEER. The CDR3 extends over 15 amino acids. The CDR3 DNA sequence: TGCGCCAGCAGCCAAGAAGATTCGGCGACCTACGAGCAGTACTTC. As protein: CASSQEDSATYEQYF.

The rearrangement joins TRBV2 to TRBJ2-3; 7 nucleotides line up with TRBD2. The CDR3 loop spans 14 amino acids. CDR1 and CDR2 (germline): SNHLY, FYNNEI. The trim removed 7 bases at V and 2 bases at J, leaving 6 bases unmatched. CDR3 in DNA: TGTGCCAGCATCAGCGGGATATTCACAGATACGCAGTATTTT. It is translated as CASISGIFTDTQYF. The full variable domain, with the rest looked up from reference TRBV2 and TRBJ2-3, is EPEVTQTPSHQVTQMGQEVILRCVPISNHLYFYWYRQILGQKVEFLVSFYNNEISEKSEIFDDQFSVERPDGSNFTLKIRSTKLEDSAMYFCASISGIFTDTQYFGPGTRLTVL.

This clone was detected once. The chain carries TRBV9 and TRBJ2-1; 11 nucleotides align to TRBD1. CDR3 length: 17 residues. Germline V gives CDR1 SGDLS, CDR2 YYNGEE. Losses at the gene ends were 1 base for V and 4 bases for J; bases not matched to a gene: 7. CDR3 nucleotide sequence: TGTGCCAGCAGCGTAAGGGAGGGGACAGGGGGGTACAATGAGCAGTTCTTC. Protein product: CASSVREGTGGYNEQFF.

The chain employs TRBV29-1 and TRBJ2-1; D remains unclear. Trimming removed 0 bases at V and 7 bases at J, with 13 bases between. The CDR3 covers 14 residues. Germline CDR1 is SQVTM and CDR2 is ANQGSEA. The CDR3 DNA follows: TGCAGCGTTGAAGAAAATGGTTGGGCGAATGAGCAGTTCTTC. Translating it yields CSVEENGWANEQFF.

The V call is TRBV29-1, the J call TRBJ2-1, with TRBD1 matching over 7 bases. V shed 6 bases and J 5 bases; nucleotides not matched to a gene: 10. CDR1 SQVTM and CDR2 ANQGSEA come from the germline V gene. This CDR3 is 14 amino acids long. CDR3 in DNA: TGCAGCGTGACAGGTGAGGGGGCCCACAATGAGCAGTTCTTC. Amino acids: CSVTGEGAHNEQFF.

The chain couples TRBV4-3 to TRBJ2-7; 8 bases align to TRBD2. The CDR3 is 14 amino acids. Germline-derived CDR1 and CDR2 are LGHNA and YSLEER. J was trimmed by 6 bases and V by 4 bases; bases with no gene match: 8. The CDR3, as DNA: TGCGCCAGCAGCCCCGGACTAGCATTCGGCGAGCAGTACTTC. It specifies CASSPGLAFGEQYF.

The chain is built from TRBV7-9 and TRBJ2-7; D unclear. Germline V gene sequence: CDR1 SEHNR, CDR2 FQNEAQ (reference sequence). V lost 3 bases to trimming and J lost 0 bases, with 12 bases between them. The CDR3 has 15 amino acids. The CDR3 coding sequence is TGTGCCAGCAGCTTTGTGCCCAGCCACTCCTACGAGCAGTACTTC. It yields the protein CASSFVPSHSYEQYF.